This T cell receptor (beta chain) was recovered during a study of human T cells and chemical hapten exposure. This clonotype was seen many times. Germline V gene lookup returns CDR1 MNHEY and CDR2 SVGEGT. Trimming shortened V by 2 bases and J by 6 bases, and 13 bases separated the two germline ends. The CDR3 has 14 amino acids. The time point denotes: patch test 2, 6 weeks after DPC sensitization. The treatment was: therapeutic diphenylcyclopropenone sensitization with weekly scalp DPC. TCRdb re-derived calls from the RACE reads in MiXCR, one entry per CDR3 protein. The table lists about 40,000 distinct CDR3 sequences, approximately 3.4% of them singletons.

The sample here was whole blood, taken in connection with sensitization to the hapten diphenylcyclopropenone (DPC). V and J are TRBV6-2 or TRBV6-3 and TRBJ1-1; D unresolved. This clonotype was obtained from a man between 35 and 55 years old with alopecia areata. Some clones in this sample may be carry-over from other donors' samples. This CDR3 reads CASSYPYTGPEAFF. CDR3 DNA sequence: TGTGCCAGCAGTTACCCATACACTGGCCCTGAAGCTTTCTTT.